Each of the 25 T cell receptor beta chains below was sequenced from the same sample in a study of blood T cell repertoires in COVID-19. The table came from immunoSEQ multiplex PCR; TCRdb's copy has only in-frame clones and leaves some out. The table lists more than 95,000 clones, around 82% of them singletons. The sequencing input was peripheral blood. The origin of the receptors is a human donor in a cohort sampled during active or convalescent COVID-19.

The chain recombines TRBV19 with TRBJ1-2, with 7 bases lining up with TRBD1. The V and J ends lost 5 bases and 7 bases, in that order; junction bases with no gene match: 7. Germline V lookup: CDR1 LNHDA, CDR2 SQIVND (reference sequence). The CDR3 loop spans 13 amino acids. This CDR3 is CASSGGTVRGYTF. As DNA, the CDR3 is TGTGCCAGTAGTGGGGGGACAGTGCGTGGCTACACCTTC.

The chain uses TRBV2 and TRBJ1-2; D is unclear. V lost 6 bases and J 8 bases, leaving 19 bases between the germline ends. This CDR3 comprises 14 residues. Per germline, CDR1 SNHLY and CDR2 FYNNEI. Here the CDR3 DNA reads TGTGCCAGCAGCGTACTACAAGGTTCGCGAGGCTACACCTTC. Translated: CASSVLQGSRGYTF.

The V and J genes are TRBV5-1 and TRBJ2-5; a weak D match, TRBD2 (5 bases). Germline V gene lookup returns CDR1 SGHRS and CDR2 YFSETQ. With 5 bases removed from V and 2 bases from J, the gap between germline ends came to 10 bases. CDR3 length: 13 residues. The DNA for the CDR3 is TGCGCCAGCAGACTAGGATCGCAAGAGACCCAGTACTTC. This encodes CASRLGSQETQYF.

V is TRBV5-1 and J is TRBJ2-5; no clear D gene. CDR1 and CDR2 from the germline V gene are SGHRS and YFSETQ. V was cut by 0 bases and J by 1 base, with 10 bases left in between. The CDR3 is made up of 15 amino acids. CDR3 protein: CASSLAPDFQETQYF. The CDR3 DNA follows: TGCGCCAGCAGCTTGGCCCCAGACTTCCAAGAGACCCAGTACTTC.

The rearrangement uses TRBV5-3 and TRBJ1-2, with D tentatively TRBD1 (5 bases). TRBV5-3 is given ORF status, its function remaining uncertain. The CDR3 runs 16 residues. V was pared by 0 bases and J by 4 bases, with 16 bases between. CDR3 region: CARSLEPGSGAYGYTF. The DNA for the CDR3 is TGTGCCAGAAGCTTGGAACCAGGGTCCGGTGCCTATGGCTACACCTTC.

The chain carries TRBV11-3 and TRBJ2-5; possibly TRBD1 for D (6 bases). The V end was cut by 5 bases, the J end by 0 bases, with 13 bases between. The CDR3 consists of 15 residues. Per germline, CDR1 SGHNT and CDR2 YENEEA. The CDR3 sequence: CASSARDTYQETQYF. The CDR3 bases are TGTGCCAGCAGCGCCAGGGACACGTACCAAGAGACCCAGTACTTC. Variable domain in full (rest from reference TRBV11-3 and TRBJ2-5): EAGVVQSPRYKIIEKKQPVAFWCNPISGHNTLYWYLQNLGQGPELLIRYENEEAVDDSQLPKDRFSAERLKGVDSTLKIQPAELGDSAVYLCASSARDTYQETQYFGPGTRLLVL.

This clone was counted between two and nine times. Distinct nucleotide sequences in the sample also encode this CDR3. The chain couples TRBV7-2 to TRBJ1-2; D is unclear. Trimming pared 5 bases from V and 4 bases from J, leaving 11 bases between. This CDR3 has 13 residues. Germline loops: CDR1 SGHTA, CDR2 FQGNSA. CDR3 protein: CASSLGPRYGYTF. As DNA, the CDR3 is TGTGCCAGCAGCCTTGGCCCCCGCTATGGCTACACCTTC.

The J gene is TRBJ2-3, the V gene TRBV29-1; 10 bases match TRBD1. Germline lookup yields CDR1 SQVTM and CDR2 ANQGSEA. The CDR3 is made up of 14 amino acids. Trimming at V came to 6 bases and at J to 4 bases, leaving 7 bases not matched to a gene. Here the CDR3 reads CSVLRDRGPDTQYF. The CDR3, as DNA: TGCAGCGTGCTACGGGACAGGGGACCAGATACGCAGTATTTT.

CDR3 residues: CSAGQGAREKLFF. DNA for the CDR3: TGCAGCGCAGGACAGGGGGCCAGGGAAAAACTGTTTTTT. V and J are TRBV29-1 and TRBJ1-4; 11 bases fit TRBD1. The trim removed 7 bases at V and 8 bases at J, leaving 6 bases unmatched. The V gene's germline CDR1 is SQVTM and CDR2 ANQGSEA. The CDR3 extends over 13 amino acids.

The chain carries TRBV15 and TRBJ1-5, with D perhaps matching TRBD1 (6 bases). Germline V gene lookup returns CDR1 LNHNV and CDR2 YYDKDF (reference sequence). V was shortened by 2 bases and J by 4 bases, with 15 bases between the two germline ends. The CDR3 spans 16 residues. The CDR3 DNA sequence: TGTGCCACCAGCAGACATACAGGGCCCGCTAATCAGCCCCAGCATTTT. This gives the protein CATSRHTGPANQPQHF.

The chain employs TRBV5-8 and TRBJ2-6; D call uncertain. Germline V lookup: CDR1 SGHTS, CDR2 YDEGEE. CDR3 length: 16 amino acids. With 0 bases removed from V and 2 bases from J, the gap between germline ends came to 9 bases. This CDR3 reads CASSLGVSPGANVLTF. For the CDR3, the DNA is TGTGCCAGCAGCTTGGGTGTCTCCCCTGGGGCCAACGTCCTGACTTTC.

The CDR3 DNA reads TGTGCCAGCAGCCGGACAGATAGCAATCAGCCCCAGCATTTT. Amino acids: CASSRTDSNQPQHF. V and J are TRBV7-8 and TRBJ1-5, with D possibly being TRBD1 (6 bases). Germline V gene lookup returns CDR1 SGHVS and CDR2 FQNEAQ. CDR3 length: 14 amino acids. Trimming cost V 5 bases and J 0 bases, with 8 bases left between them.

CDR3 protein: CATLPPGMNSGANVLTF. The CDR3 DNA follows: TGTGCCACCCTACCCCCGGGGATGAACTCTGGGGCCAACGTCCTGACTTTC. The J gene is TRBJ2-6, the V gene TRBV27; a weak D match, TRBD2 (5 bases). CDR1 is MNHEY, CDR2 SMNVEV, per germline (reference sequence). The CDR3 is 17 amino acids. The germline V and J ends were trimmed by 10 bases and 0 bases, with 19 bases remaining between them.

The chain joins TRBV5-4 to TRBJ2-1, with 13 bases that match TRBD2. V lost 5 bases to trimming and J lost 7 bases; unmatched junction nucleotides: 9. The CDR3 totals 16 residues. CDR1 SGHNT and CDR2 YYREEE come from the germline V gene (reference sequence). The CDR3 nucleotides read TGTGCCAGCAGACCGACTAGCGGGGGGTTAGGTAATGAGCAGTTCTTC. Protein product: CASRPTSGGLGNEQFF.

CDR3 nucleotide sequence: TGCGCCAGCAGCCTGGGGGCTTCAGGGAGCAATCAGCCCCAGCATTTT. This gives the protein CASSLGASGSNQPQHF. The chain carries TRBV5-1 and TRBJ1-5; TRBD1 might be the D (6 bases). Per germline, CDR1 SGHRS and CDR2 YFSETQ. The CDR3 spans 16 residues. Trimming took 4 bases from V and 1 from J, leaving 15 bases between them.

The V gene is TRBV11-2, the J gene TRBJ1-3; 7 bases are shared with TRBD1. The CDR3 runs 16 residues. V shed 5 bases and J 1 base; nucleotides not matched to a gene: 8. Germline V gene lookup returns CDR1 SGHAT and CDR2 FQNNGV. The chain's CDR3 is CASSRTGTASGNTIYF. The CDR3 nucleotides read TGTGCCAGCAGCCGAACAGGGACAGCGTCTGGAAACACCATATATTTT.

The rearrangement joins TRBV9 to TRBJ2-4; the D gene is possibly TRBD2 (5 bases). CDR3 length: 15 residues. Trimming took 0 bases from V and 7 from J, leaving 14 bases between them. CDR1 is SGDLS, CDR2 YYNGEE, per germline. The DNA for the CDR3 is TGTGCCAGCAGCGTAGGTGCCGAGGGATGGAACATTCAGTACTTC. It encodes CASSVGAEGWNIQYF. Full variable domain (rest looked up from reference TRBV9 and TRBJ2-4): DSGVTQTPKHLITATGQRVTLRCSPRSGDLSVYWYQQSLDQGLQFLIQYYNGEERAKGNILERFSAQQFPDLHSELNLSSLELGDSALYFCASSVGAEGWNIQYFGAGTRLSVL.

The gene calls are TRBV7-9 and TRBJ2-6; D is possibly TRBD1 (6 bases). The CDR3 is made up of 17 amino acids. Trimming removed 0 bases from V and 3 bases from J, with 12 bases in between. Germline CDR1 and CDR2: SEHNR and FQNEAQ (reference sequence). The CDR3 loop reads CASSLAQTGFGANVLTF. The CDR3 DNA is TGTGCCAGCAGCTTAGCCCAAACAGGGTTTGGGGCCAACGTCCTGACTTTC. The full variable domain, in which reference TRBV7-9 and TRBJ2-6 provide the parts outside the CDR3, is DTGVSQNPRHKITKRGQNVTFRCDPISEHNRLYWYRQTLGQGPEFLTYFQNEAQLEKSRLLSDRFSAERPKGSFSTLEIQRTEQGDSAMYLCASSLAQTGFGANVLTFGAGSRLTVL.

The chain links TRBV9 to TRBJ2-3; weak D call: TRBD1 (7 bases). Trimming took 6 bases from V and 0 from J, leaving 14 bases between them. The CDR3 is made up of 15 amino acids. CDR1 is SGDLS, CDR2 YYNGEE, per germline. The chain's CDR3 is CASNPEGASTDTQYF. The CDR3 nucleotides are TGTGCCAGCAACCCGGAGGGGGCTAGCACAGATACGCAGTATTTT.

The chain uses TRBV18 and TRBJ1-2; D might be TRBD1 (5 bases). Trimming took 3 bases from V and 0 from J, leaving 11 bases between them. The CDR3 extends over 15 amino acids. Germline V lookup: CDR1 KGHSH, CDR2 LQKENI. Here the CDR3 DNA reads TGTGCCAGCTCACCCCTGGACACATCTAACTATGGCTACACCTTC. Translating gives CASSPLDTSNYGYTF.

CDR3 sequence: CASSQVRTARNSPLHF. In DNA, the CDR3 is TGCGCCAGCAGCCAAGTTAGGACAGCTAGGAATTCACCCCTCCACTTT. The chain uses TRBV4-1 and TRBJ1-6; a weak D match, TRBD1 (6 bases). Germline V gives CDR1 MGHRA, CDR2 YSYEKL. V gave up 1 base and J gave up 7 bases, with 14 bases separating them. CDR3 size: 16 residues.

V and J are TRBV19 and TRBJ1-4; possibly TRBD1 for D (6 bases). V was cut by 10 bases and J by 8 bases, with 17 bases left in between. Per germline, CDR1 LNHDA and CDR2 SQIVND (reference sequence). The CDR3 covers 13 residues. The CDR3 region is CAKAGGGREKLFF. In DNA form, the CDR3 reads TGTGCCAAGGCGGGAGGGGGGCGCGAAAAACTGTTTTTT.

This clone was seen a few times. The CDR3 is CSVEHRVVEAFF. DNA of the CDR3: TGCAGCGTTGAGCACAGGGTCGTTGAAGCTTTCTTT. This chain connects TRBV29-1 to TRBJ1-1, with D tentatively TRBD1 (6 bases). V gave up 3 bases and J gave up 7 bases, with 12 bases separating them. CDR1 is SQVTM, CDR2 ANQGSEA, per germline. The CDR3 extends over 12 amino acids.

There are a few counts of this clone. The V call is TRBV4-2, the J call TRBJ1-2; 10 bases align to TRBD1. The CDR3 covers 15 residues. Germline V lookup: CDR1 LGHNA, CDR2 YNFKEQ. Trimming took 2 bases from V and 8 from J; bases not matched to a gene: 8. The CDR3, as DNA: TGTGCCAGCAGCCAACCCGGGACAGGGGTTCGGGGCTACACCTTC. It specifies CASSQPGTGVRGYTF.

The V call is TRBV4-2, the J call TRBJ1-4; D perhaps matches TRBD1 (5 bases). Germline CDR1 is LGHNA and CDR2 is YNFKEQ. V was trimmed by 2 bases and J by 6 bases, leaving 13 bases between them. The CDR3 has 15 residues. As DNA, the CDR3 is TGTGCCAGCAGCCAAACCCACGACAGTTATGAAAAACTGTTTTTT. Amino acid sequence: CASSQTHDSYEKLFF.